The sequence of this T cell receptor beta chain was determined in a study of blood T cell repertoires in COVID-19 (TCRdb year 2020). In the study overall: Samples from collaborators originated in the United States, Italy and Spain and spanned both the acute and convalescent phases of COVID-19. The material from the prospective study consisted of cDNA or gDNA derived from T cells, B-cell-depleted T cells, or PBMCs. Subjects who had been exposed to COVID-19, were actively infected with it, or had recovered from it provided the deeply sampled blood TCRbeta repertoires that made up the dataset. The repertoires were released in a freely available public database meant as a resource for research on the immune response to SARS-CoV-2. Samples came from the ongoing ImmuneRACE study (first 160 participants) plus 1,254 subjects from 6 global collaborators. A de-identified subject ID, COVID-19 status, age in years and sex were almost always included in the sample metadata. Where available, HLA class I and class II types were obtained from metadata supplied by the sample provider rather than from assay-based typing.

A word on this clone: The antigen it binds to is not known. No quality values exist for individual bases; no much larger clone is one base distant.

CDR1 and CDR2 were assigned from the germline V gene (reference sequence) as SEHNR and FQNEAQ. Measured from the cysteine to the phenylalanine, the CDR3 is 17 residues long. CDR3 DNA only is kept here, 51 bases in frame from base 1. Trimming removed 4 bases from V and 1 base from J; the gene matches leave 9 bases unexplained. Overall results and qualifications from the work: Clinical and demographic metadata were provided uncurated, with the amount varying by source and participant.

Participants in the prospective study were aged roughly 18 to 89 years, lived in 20 to 25 United States geographic areas, and enrolled through a virtual design. Cohort assignment in the prospective study relied on participant-reported clinical history from a screening survey and a study questionnaire. A participant counted as exposed if, within 2 weeks of entering the study, that participant had been in contact with someone who had a PCR-confirmed or clinician-diagnosed COVID-19 case. In the prospective study, mobile phlebotomists collected whole blood, serum and a nasopharyngeal or oropharyngeal swab from each participant. Prospective study participants could optionally give additional blood draws and questionnaires over an approximately two-month period. Before DNA extraction, prospective study blood samples were shipped either frozen or at room temperature. The immunoSEQ Assay, a bias-controlled multiplex PCR, was used to amplify TCRbeta CDR3 regions from genomic DNA. As for how the authors treated the data: Within the assay, amplification of reference gene primers was used to estimate how many nucleated cells each sample contained. Sequence reads were collapsed and filtered to measure the absolute abundance of every unique TCRbeta CDR3 rearrangement. For each sample, productive Simpson clonality was calculated by taking the square root of Simpson's diversity index across productive rearrangements. Sourced from immuneACCESS, this table was stored by TCRdb with only in-frame sequences that have V and J called. A share of the clones is absent; for the studies checked, an unresolved V gene accounts for under half, and the remainder has no known explanation. V and J calls and clone size are copied from that table; D and trimming were computed from the DNA. Within this sample are hundreds of thousands of clones, with 90% of them counted one time only. The top ten constitute about 16% of the sample.

This TCR derives from a man younger than 40 who had been exposed to COVID-19. This chain is built from TRBV7-9 and TRBJ2-2; 7 nucleotides in the junction match TRBD1. Sequencing used PBMCs or T cells enriched from blood (not recorded which). The DNA sequence is TGTGCCAGCAGCTCTCCGGGACAGCAGTTGAACACCGGGGAGCTGTTTTTT. The encoded protein is CASSSPGQQLNTGELFF.